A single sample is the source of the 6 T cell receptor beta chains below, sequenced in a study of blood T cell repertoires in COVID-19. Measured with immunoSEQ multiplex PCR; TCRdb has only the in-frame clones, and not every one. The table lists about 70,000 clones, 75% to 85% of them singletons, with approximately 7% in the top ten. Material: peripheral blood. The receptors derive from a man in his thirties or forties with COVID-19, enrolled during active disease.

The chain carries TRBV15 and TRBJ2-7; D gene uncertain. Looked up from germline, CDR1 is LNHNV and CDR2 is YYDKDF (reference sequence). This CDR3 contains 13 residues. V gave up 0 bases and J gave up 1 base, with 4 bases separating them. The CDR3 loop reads CATSRDRSYEQYF. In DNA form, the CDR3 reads TGTGCCACCAGCAGAGATCGGTCCTACGAGCAGTACTTC.

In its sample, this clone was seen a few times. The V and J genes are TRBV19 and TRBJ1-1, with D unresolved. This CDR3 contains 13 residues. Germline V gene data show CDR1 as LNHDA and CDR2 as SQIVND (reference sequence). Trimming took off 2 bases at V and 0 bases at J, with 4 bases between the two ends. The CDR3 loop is CASSITLNTEAFF. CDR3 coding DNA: TGTGCCAGTAGTATAACACTGAACACTGAAGCTTTCTTT.

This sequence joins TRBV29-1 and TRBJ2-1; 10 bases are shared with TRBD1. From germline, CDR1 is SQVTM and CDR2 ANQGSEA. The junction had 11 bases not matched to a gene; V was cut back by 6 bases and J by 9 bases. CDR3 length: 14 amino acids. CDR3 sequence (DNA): TGCAGCGTCTCCGCCCGGGACAGGGGATCTGAGCAGTTCTTC. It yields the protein CSVSARDRGSEQFF.

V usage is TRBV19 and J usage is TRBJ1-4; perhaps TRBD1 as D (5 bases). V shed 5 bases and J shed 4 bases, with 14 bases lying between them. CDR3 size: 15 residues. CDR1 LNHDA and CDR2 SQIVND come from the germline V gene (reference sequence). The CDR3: CASSPGLKFNEKLFF. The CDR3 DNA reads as TGTGCCAGTAGTCCGGGACTGAAATTTAATGAAAAACTGTTTTTT. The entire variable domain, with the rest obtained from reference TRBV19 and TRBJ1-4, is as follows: DGGITQSPKYLFRKEGQNVTLSCEQNLNHDAMYWYRQDPGQGLRLIYYSQIVNDFQKGDIAEGYSVSREKKESFPLTVTSAQKNPTAFYLCASSPGLKFNEKLFFGSGTQLSVL.

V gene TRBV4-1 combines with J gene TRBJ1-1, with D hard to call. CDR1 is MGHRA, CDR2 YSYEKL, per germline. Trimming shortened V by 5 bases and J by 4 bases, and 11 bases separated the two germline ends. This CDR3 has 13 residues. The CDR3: CASSIAVGTEAFF. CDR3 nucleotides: TGCGCCAGCAGCATCGCGGTAGGCACTGAAGCTTTCTTT.

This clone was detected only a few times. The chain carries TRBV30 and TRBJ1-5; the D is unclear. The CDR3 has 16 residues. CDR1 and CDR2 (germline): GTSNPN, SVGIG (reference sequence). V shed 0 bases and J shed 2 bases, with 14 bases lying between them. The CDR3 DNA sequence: TGTGCCTGGAGTGTACTGGGTAGCGCGGGCAATCAGCCCCAGCATTTT. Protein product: CAWSVLGSAGNQPQHF.